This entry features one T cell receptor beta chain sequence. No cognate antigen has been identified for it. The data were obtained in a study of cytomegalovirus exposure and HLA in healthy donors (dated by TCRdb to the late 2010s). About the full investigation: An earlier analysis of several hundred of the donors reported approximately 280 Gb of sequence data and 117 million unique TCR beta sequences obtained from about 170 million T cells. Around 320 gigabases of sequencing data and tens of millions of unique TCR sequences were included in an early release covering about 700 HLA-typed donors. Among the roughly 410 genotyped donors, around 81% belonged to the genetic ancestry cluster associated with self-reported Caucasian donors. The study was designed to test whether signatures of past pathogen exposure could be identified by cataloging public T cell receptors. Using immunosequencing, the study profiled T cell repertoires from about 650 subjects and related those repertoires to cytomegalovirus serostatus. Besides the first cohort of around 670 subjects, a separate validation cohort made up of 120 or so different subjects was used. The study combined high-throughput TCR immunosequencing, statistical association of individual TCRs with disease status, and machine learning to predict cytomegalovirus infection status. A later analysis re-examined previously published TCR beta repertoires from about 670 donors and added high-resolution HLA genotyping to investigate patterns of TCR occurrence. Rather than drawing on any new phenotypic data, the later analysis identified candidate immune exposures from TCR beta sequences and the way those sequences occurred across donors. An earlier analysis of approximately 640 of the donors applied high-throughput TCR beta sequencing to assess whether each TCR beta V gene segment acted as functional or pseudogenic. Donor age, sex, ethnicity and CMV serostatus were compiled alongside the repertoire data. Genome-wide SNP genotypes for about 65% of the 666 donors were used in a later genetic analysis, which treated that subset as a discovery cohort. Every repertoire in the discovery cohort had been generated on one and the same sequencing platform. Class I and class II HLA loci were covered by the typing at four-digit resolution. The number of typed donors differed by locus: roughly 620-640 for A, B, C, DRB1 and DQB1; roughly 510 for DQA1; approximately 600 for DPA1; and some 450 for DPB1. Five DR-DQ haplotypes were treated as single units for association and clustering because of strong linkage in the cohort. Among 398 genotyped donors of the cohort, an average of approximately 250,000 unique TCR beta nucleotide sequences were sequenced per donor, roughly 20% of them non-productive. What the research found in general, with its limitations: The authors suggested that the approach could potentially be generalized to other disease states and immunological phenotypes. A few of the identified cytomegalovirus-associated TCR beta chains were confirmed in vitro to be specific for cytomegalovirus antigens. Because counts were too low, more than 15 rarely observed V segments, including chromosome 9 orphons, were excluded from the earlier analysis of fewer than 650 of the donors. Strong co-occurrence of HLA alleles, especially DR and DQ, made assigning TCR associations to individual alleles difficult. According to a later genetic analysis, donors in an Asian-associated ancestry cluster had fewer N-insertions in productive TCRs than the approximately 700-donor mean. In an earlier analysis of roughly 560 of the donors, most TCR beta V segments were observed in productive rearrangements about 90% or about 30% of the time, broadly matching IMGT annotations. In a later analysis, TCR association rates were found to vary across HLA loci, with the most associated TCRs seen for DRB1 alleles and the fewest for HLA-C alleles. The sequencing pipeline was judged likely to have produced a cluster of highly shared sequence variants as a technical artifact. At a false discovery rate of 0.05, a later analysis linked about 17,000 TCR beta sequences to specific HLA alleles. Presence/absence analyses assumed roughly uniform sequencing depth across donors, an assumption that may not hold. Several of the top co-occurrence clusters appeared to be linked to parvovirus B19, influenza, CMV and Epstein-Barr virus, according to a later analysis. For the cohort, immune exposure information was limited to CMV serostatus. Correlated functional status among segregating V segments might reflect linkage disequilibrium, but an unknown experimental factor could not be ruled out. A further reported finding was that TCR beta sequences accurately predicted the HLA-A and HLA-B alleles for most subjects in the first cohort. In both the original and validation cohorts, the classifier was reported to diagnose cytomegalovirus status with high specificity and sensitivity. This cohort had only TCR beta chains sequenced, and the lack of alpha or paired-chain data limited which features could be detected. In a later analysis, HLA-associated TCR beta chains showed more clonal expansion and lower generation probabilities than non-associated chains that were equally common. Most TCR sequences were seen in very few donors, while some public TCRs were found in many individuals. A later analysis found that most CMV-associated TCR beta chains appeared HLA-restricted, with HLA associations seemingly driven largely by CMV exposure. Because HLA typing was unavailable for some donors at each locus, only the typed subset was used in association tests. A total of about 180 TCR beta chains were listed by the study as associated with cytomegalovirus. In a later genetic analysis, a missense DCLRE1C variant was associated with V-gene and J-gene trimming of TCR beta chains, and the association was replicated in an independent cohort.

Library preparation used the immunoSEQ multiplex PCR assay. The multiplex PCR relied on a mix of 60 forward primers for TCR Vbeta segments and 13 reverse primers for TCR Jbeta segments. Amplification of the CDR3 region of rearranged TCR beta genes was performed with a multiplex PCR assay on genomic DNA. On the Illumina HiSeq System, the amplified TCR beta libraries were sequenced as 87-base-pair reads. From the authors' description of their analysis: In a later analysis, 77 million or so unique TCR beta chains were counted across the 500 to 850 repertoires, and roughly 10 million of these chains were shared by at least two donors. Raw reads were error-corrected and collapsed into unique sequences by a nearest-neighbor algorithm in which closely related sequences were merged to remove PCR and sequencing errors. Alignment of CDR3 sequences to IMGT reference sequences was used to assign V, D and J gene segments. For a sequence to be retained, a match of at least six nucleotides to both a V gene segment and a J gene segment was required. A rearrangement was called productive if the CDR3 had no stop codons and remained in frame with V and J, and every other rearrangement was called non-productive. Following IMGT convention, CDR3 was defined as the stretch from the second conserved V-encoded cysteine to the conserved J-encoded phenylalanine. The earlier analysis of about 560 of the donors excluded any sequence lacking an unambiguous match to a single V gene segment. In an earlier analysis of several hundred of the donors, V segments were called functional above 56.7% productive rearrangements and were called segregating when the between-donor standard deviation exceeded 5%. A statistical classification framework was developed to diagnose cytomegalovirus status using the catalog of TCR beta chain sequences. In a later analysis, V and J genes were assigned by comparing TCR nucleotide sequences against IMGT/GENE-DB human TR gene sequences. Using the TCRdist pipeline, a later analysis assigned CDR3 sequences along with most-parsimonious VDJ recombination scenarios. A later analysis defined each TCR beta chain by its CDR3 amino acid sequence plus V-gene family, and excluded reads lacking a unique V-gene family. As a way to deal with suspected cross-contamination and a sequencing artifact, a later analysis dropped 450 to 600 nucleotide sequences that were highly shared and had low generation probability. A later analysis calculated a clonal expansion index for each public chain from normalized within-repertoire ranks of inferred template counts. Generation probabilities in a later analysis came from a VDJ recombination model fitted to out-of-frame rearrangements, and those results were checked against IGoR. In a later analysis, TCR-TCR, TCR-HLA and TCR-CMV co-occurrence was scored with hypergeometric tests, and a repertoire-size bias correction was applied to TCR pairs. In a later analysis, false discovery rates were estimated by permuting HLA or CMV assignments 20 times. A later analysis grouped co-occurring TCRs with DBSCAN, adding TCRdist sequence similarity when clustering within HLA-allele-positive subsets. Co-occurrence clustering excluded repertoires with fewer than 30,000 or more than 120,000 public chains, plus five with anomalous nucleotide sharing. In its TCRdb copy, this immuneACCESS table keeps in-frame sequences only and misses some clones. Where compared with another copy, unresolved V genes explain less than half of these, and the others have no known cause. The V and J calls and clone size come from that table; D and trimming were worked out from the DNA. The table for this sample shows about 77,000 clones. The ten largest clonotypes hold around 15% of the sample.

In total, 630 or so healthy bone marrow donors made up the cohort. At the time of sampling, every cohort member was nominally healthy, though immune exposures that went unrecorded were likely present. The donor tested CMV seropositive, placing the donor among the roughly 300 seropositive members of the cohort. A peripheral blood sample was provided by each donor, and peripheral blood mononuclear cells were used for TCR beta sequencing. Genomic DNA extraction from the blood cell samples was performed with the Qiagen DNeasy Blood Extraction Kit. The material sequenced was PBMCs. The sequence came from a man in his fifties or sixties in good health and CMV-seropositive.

The nucleotide sequence is given as TGTGCCAGCAGCTTAGAGTTTGCGGACGAGCAGTACTTC. Its translation is CASSLEFADEQYF. The chain joins TRBV7-9 to TRBJ2-7, with no reliable assignment of the D segment. Cut back by 1 base and 5 bases, the V and J ends lie 9 bases apart. From cysteine to phenylalanine, the CDR3 is 13 amino acids long. Kept here is only the CDR3 DNA, which spans 39 bases and is read in frame from base 1. According to the germline V gene (reference sequence), CDR1 reads SEHNR and CDR2 reads FQNEAQ.